This T cell receptor (beta chain) is from a study of blood T cell repertoires in COVID-19. As processed by the authors: Scientists estimated how many nucleated cells there were by amplifying reference gene primers. Clones were sequenced by immunoSEQ multiplex PCR, and TCRdb holds only the in-frame ones, with some missing. V and J calls and clone size are as listed in that table; D and trimming were resolved from the DNA. The table records about 360,000 clones, around four fifths of them present only once. Germline CDR1 is MNHEY and CDR2 is SVGAGI. The CDR3 totals 16 residues. The V and J ends lost 0 bases and 2 bases, in that order; junction bases with no gene match: 4.

This clonotype was sampled from a man younger than 40 with active or convalescent COVID-19. This rearrangement joins TRBV6-5 to TRBJ1-3, with TRBD1 identical over 7 bases. The sample comprised peripheral blood. The CDR3 bases are TGTGCCAGCAGTTACTCGGAAGGGGGCCCTGGAAACACCATATATTTT. It specifies CASSYSEGGPGNTIYF.